Below, one TCR beta chain is given with its context. Its target is not known. Treatment reported: around 19 received Ad26.COV2.S at low or high dose, single or two shots; several received placebo; per-sample allocation not given. Sampling was done on day 63 after the first vaccine or placebo injection. This adult donor, from Boston, was 18-55 years old. The CDR3 has 14 residues. Germline V lookup: CDR1 SGHRS, CDR2 YFSETQ. V was clipped by 5 bases and J by 5 bases, with 16 bases between them. These data come from a study of Ad26.COV2.S vaccination and SARS-CoV-2 variants. Study observations and caveats: Breadth, reportedly substantial, characterized the spike-specific CD8+ and CD4+ T cell responses after vaccination.

TCRdb keeps only in-frame clones here, not all; method: immunoSEQ multiplex PCR. The repertoire consists of more than 250,000 clones, with about 90% occurring once and the leading ten covering 3% to 4%. This chain uses TRBV5-1 with TRBJ1-1, with D unclear. Sequences were derived from peripheral blood, sampled in a trial of Ad26.COV2.S vaccine versus placebo. This TCR came from a person between 18 and 65 years old who received the Ad26.COV2.S COVID-19 vaccine or a placebo. The CDR3: CASSREGKKTEAFF. The CDR3 DNA is TGCGCCAGCAGTAGGGAGGGCAAAAAAACTGAAGCTTTCTTT.